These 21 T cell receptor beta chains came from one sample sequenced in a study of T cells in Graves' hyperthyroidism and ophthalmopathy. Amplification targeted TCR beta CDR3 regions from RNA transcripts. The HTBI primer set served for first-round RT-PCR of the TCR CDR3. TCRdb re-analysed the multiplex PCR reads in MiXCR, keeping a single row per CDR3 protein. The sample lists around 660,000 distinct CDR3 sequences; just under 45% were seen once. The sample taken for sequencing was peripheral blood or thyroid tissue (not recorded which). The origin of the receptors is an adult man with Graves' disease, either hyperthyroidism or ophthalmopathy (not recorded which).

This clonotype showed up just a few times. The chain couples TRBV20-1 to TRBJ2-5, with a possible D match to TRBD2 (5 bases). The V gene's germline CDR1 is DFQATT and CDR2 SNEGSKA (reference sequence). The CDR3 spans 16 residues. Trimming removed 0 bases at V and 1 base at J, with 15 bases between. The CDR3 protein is CSARDPRGSSQETQYF. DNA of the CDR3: TGCAGTGCTAGAGACCCCCGGGGTAGCAGCCAAGAGACCCAGTACTTC.

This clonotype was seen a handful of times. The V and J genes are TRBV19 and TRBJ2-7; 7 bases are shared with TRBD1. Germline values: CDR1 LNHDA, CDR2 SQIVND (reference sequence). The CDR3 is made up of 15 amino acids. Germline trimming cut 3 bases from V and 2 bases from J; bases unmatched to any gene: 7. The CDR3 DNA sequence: TGTGCCAGTAGTATCCTCAACGACAGGGCCTACGAGCAGTACTTC. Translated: CASSILNDRAYEQYF.

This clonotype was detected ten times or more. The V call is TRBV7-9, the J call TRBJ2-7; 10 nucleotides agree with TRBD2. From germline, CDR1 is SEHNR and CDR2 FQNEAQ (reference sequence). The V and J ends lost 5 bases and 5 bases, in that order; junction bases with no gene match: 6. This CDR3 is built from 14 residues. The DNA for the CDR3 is TGTGCCAGCAGCACACAGCGGGAGGGCCACGAGCAGTACTTC. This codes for CASSTQREGHEQYF.

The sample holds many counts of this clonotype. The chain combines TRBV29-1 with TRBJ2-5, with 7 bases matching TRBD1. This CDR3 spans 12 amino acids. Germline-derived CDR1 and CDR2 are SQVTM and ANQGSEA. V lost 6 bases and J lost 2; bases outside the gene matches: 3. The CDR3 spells CSVGTAQETQYF. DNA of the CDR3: TGCAGCGTGGGGACAGCGCAAGAGACCCAGTACTTC. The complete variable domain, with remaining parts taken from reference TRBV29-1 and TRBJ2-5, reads SAVISQKPSRDICQRGTSLTIQCQVDSQVTMMFWYRQQPGQSLTLIATANQGSEATYESGFVIDKFPISRPNLTFSTLTVSNMSPEDSSIYLCSVGTAQETQYFGPGTRLLVL.

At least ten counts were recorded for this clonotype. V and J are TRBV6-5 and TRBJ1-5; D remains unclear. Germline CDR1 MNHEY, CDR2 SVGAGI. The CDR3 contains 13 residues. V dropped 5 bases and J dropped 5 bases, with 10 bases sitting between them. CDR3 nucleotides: TGTGCCAGCAGTCCCCAGTGGGATCAGCCCCAGCATTTT. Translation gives CASSPQWDQPQHF.

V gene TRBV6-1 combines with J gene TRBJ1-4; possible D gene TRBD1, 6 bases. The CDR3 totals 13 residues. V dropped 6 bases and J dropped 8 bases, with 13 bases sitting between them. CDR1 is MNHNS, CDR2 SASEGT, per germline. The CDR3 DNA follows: TGTGCCAGCAGGAGGGGGATAGAGGAAAAACTGTTTTTT. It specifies CASRRGIEEKLFF.

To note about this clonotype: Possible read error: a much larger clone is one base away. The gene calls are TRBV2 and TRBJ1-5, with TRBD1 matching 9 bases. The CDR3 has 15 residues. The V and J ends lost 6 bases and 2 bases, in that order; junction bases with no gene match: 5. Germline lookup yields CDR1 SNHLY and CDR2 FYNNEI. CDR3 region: CASRATGGGNQPQHF. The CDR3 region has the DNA TGTGCCAGCAGGGCGACAGGGGGAGGCAATCAGCCCCAGCATTTT.

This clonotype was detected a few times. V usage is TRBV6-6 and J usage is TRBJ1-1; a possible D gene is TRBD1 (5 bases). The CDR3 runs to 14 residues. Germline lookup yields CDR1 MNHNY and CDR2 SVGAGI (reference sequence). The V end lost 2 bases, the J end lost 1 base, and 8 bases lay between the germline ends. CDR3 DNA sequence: TGTGCCAGCAGTTACCTGACAGAGAACACTGAAGCTTTCTTT. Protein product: CASSYLTENTEAFF.

The CDR3 region is CSAGGPDKNTEAFF. CDR3 bases: TGCAGTGCTGGGGGGCCTGACAAGAACACTGAAGCTTTCTTT. The V gene is TRBV20-1, the J gene TRBJ1-1; maybe TRBD1 (6 bases). Trimming cost V 5 bases and J 1 base, with 14 bases left between them. Germline V lookup: CDR1 DFQATT, CDR2 SNEGSKA (reference sequence). The CDR3 sequence is 14 residues long.

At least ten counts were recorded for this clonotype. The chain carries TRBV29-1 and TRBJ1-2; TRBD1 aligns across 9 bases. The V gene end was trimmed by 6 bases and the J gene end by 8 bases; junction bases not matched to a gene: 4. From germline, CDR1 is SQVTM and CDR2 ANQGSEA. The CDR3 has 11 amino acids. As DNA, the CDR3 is TGCAGCGTCCCGGACAGGGGAGGCTACACCTTC. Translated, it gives CSVPDRGGYTF.

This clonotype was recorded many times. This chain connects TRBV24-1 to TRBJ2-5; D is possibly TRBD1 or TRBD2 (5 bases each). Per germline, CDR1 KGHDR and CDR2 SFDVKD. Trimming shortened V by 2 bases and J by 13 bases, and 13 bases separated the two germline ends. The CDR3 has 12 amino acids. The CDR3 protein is CATSDSSGQVYF. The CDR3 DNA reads TGTGCCACCAGTGATTCTTCGGGGCAGGTGTACTTC.

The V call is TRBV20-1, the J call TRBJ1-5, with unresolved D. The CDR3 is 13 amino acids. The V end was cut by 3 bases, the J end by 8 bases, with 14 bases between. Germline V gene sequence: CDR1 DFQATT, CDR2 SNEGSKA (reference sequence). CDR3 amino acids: CSARAGTAEPQHF. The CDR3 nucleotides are TGCAGTGCTAGGGCTGGAACAGCGGAGCCCCAGCATTTT.

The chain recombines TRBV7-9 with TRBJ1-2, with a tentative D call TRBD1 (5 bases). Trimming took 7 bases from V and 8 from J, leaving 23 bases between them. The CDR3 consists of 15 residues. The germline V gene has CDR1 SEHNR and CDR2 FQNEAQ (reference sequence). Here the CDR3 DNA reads TGTGCCAGCACCACGCGAGGGGAGGTTCATTCGGGCTACACCTTC. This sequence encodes CASTTRGEVHSGYTF.

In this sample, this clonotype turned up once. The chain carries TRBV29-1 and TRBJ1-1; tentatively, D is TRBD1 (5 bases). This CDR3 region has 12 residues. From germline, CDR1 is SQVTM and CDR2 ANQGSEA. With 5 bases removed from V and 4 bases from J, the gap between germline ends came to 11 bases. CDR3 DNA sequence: TGCAGCGTTTCGGACGGGGCCACTGAAGCTTTCTTT. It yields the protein CSVSDGATEAFF.

The CDR3 DNA follows: TGTGCCAGCATCGGGACAGGGGTGAACACTGAAGCTTTCTTT. This sequence encodes CASIGTGVNTEAFF. The chain links TRBV25-1 to TRBJ1-1, with 10 bases fitting TRBD1. Unmatched junction bases numbered 2, after V lost 7 bases and J lost 0 bases. Germline V CDR1 and CDR2: MGHDK, SYGVNS. This CDR3 comprises 14 residues.

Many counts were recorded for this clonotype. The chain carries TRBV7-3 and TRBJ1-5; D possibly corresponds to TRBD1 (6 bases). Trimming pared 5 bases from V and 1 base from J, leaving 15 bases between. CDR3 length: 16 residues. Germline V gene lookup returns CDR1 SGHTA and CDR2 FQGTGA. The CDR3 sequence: CASSPADSYSNQPQHF. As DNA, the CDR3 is TGTGCCAGCAGCCCCGCGGACAGCTACAGCAATCAGCCCCAGCATTTT.

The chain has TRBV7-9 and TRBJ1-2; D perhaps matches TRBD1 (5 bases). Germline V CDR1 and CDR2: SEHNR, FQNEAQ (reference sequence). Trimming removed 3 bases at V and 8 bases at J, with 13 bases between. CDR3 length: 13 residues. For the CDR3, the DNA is TGTGCCAGCAGCTTGGAGCCAGGGCGAGGCTACACCTTC. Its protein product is CASSLEPGRGYTF.

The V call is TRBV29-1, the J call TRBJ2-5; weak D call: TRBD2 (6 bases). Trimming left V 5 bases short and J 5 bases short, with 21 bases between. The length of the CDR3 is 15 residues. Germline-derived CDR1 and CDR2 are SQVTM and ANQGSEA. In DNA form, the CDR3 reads TGCAGCGTTACGGAAGAGGACGGGAGTATGGAGACCCAGTACTTC. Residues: CSVTEEDGSMETQYF.

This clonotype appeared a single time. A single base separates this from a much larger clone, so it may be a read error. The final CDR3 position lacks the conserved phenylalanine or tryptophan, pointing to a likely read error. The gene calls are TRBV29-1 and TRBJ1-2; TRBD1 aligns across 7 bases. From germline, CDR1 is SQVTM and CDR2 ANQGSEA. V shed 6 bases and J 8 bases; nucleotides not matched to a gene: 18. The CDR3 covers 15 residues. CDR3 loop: CSVKTGLLWGDGYTL. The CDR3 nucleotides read TGCAGCGTAAAGACAGGGTTACTGTGGGGCGACGGCTACACCCTC.

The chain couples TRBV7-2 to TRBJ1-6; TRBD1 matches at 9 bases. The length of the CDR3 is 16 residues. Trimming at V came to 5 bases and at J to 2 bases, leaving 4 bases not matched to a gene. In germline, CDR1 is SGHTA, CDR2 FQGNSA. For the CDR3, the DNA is TGTGCCAGCAGCACCGGGACAGGGCCCTATAATTCACCCCTCCACTTT. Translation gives CASSTGTGPYNSPLHF.

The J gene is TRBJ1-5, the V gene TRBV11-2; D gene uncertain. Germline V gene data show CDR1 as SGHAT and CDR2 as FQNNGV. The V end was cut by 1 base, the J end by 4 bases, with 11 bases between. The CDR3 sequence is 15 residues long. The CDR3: CASSLGQVGNQPQHF. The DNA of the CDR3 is TGTGCCAGCAGCTTAGGGCAGGTGGGGAATCAGCCCCAGCATTTT. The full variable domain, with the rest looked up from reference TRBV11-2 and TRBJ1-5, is EAGVAQSPRYKIIEKRQSVAFWCNPISGHATLYWYQQILGQGPKLLIQFQNNGVVDDSQLPKDRFSAERLKGVDSTLKIQPAKLEDSAVYLCASSLGQVGNQPQHFGDGTRLSIL.